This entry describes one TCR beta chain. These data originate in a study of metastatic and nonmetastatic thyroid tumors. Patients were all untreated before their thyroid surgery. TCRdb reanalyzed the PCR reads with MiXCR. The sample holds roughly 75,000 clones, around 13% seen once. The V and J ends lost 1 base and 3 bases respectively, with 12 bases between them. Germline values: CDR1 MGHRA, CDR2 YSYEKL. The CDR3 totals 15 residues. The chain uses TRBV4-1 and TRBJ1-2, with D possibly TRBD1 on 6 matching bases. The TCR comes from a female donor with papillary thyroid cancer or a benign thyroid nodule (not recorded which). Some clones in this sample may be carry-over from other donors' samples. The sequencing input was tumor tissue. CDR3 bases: TGCGCCAGCAGCCAAGCCAGGGGAGATGACTATGGCTACACCTTC. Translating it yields CASSQARGDDYGYTF.